The next 23 T cell receptor beta chains were all read from a single sample in a study of blood T cell repertoires in COVID-19 (dated by TCRdb to about 2020). Library construction relied on the immunoSEQ multiplex PCR assay. TCRdb mirrors the immuneACCESS table, restricted to in-frame sequences. Some clones are absent from its copies; in checked studies, under half trace to an unresolved V gene, and the reason for the others is unknown. In this sample the table shows over 200,000 clones, about 89% of which occur a single time. Under 7% of the sample is taken by the ten largest. The sequenced sample was peripheral blood. The receptors stem from a man aged 55-75 years who had recovered from COVID-19.

The chain links TRBV29-1 to TRBJ1-1, with TRBD1 as a possible D gene (5 bases). Germline V gene lookup returns CDR1 SQVTM and CDR2 ANQGSEA. This CDR3 is built from 16 residues. The V end was cut by 4 bases, the J end by 0 bases, with 18 bases between. The CDR3 coding sequence is TGCAGCGTTGGTATGCAGGGTGGGTTCATGAACACTGAAGCTTTCTTT. Protein sequence: CSVGMQGGFMNTEAFF.

V gene TRBV4-3 combines with J gene TRBJ2-2; the D gene is possibly TRBD2 (5 bases). Trimming shortened V by 6 bases and J by 1 base, and 9 bases separated the two germline ends. This CDR3 has 14 residues. Germline CDR1 is LGHNA and CDR2 is YSLEER. The CDR3 loop is CASRRAENTGELFF. CDR3 in DNA: TGCGCCAGCAGGAGGGCAGAGAACACCGGGGAGCTGTTTTTT.

The sample holds a few counts of this clone. The chain links TRBV20-1 to TRBJ2-7; no firm D call. The CDR3 runs 10 residues. Looked up from germline, CDR1 is DFQATT and CDR2 is SNEGSKA (reference sequence). V shed 6 bases and J shed 8 bases, with 11 bases lying between them. CDR3 sequence: CSAPLQKQYF. The DNA of the CDR3 is TGCAGTGCCCCTCTTCAGAAGCAGTACTTC.

The rearrangement links TRBV5-3 to TRBJ1-2; D is uncertain. TRBV5-3 is an ORF, with its function uncertain. The CDR3 loop spans 12 amino acids. Trimming took 4 bases from V and 8 from J, leaving 12 bases between them. Here the CDR3 DNA reads TGTGCCAGAAGCCTGACTCTGTGGGGCTACACCTTC. Amino acid sequence: CARSLTLWGYTF.

Written as DNA, the CDR3 is TGTGCCAGCAGTTCGACAGGGGGCGTTTCACCCCTCCACTTT. Translating gives CASSSTGGVSPLHF. The V and J genes are TRBV6-6 and TRBJ1-6; 10 nucleotides agree with TRBD1. The CDR3 consists of 14 residues. Unmatched junction bases numbered 3, after V lost 4 bases and J lost 9 bases. In germline, CDR1 is MNHNY, CDR2 SVGAGI (reference sequence).

This chain joins TRBV3-1 (or the pseudogene TRBV3-2) and TRBJ2-7, with D unresolved. Trimming removed 0 bases from V and 5 bases from J, with 5 bases in between. Germline V gene lookup returns CDR1 LGHDT and CDR2 YNNKEL (reference sequence). This CDR3 spans 12 amino acids. As DNA, the CDR3 is TGTGCCAGCAGCCAAGAATTAAACGAGCAGTACTTC. Its protein product is CASSQELNEQYF.

V is TRBV19 and J is TRBJ2-3; TRBD2 matches at 12 bases. J gave up 3 bases and V 3 bases, and 7 bases lay outside the gene matches. This CDR3 region has 17 residues. Germline assignment: CDR1 LNHDA and CDR2 SQIVND (reference sequence). The DNA of the CDR3 is TGTGCCAGTAGTATCGCTAGCGGGGGGGCTCGAACAGATACGCAGTATTTT. It encodes CASSIASGGARTDTQYF.

This clone occurred a few times. This chain uses TRBV11-2 with TRBJ1-1, with D perhaps TRBD1 (5 bases). Trimming took off 7 bases at V and 1 base at J, with 13 bases between the two ends. The germline gives CDR1 SGHAT, CDR2 FQNNGV. The CDR3 sequence is 14 residues long. The CDR3 DNA follows: TGTGCCAGCACCCCTGGGGGGTGGAACACTGAAGCTTTCTTT. Translated: CASTPGGWNTEAFF.

This clone was observed a few times. The J gene is TRBJ1-4, the V gene TRBV7-9; TRBD1 matches 10 bases. The CDR3 loop spans 17 amino acids. Trimming removed 5 bases from V and 5 bases from J; junction bases left unmatched: 11. Germline V gene sequence: CDR1 SEHNR, CDR2 FQNEAQ (reference sequence). CDR3 protein: CASSLILGQGRNEKLFF. The CDR3 DNA reads as TGTGCCAGCAGCCTCATCCTGGGACAGGGGAGGAATGAAAAACTGTTTTTT.

The rearrangement joins TRBV10-3 to TRBJ2-5; 7 nucleotides agree with TRBD2. Germline V lookup: CDR1 ENHRY, CDR2 SYGVKD. V lost 6 bases, J lost 7 bases, and 8 bases stayed unmatched. This CDR3 is built from 13 residues. The CDR3 DNA follows: TGTGCCATCAGGGGAGGGGACTCCCCGACCCAGTACTTC. Translated, it gives CAIRGGDSPTQYF.

The sample holds one count of this clone. V gene TRBV18 combines with J gene TRBJ2-3, with 10 bases fitting TRBD2. The CDR3 spans 16 residues. Germline CDR1 reads KGHSH; CDR2 reads LQKENI. V shed 2 bases and J 1 base; nucleotides not matched to a gene: 3. As DNA, the CDR3 is TGTGCCAGCTCACCAAGCCTAGCGGGGGGCACAGATACGCAGTATTTT. It translates to CASSPSLAGGTDTQYF.

The V and J genes are TRBV5-6 and TRBJ2-1; TRBD1 matches at 7 bases. Trimming removed 2 bases from V and 0 bases from J; junction bases left unmatched: 5. CDR1 and CDR2 from the germline V gene are SGHDT and YYEEEE. The CDR3 length is 16 residues. The CDR3 region is CASSLAGDSSYNEQFF. CDR3 nucleotides: TGTGCCAGCAGCTTAGCCGGGGACAGCTCCTACAATGAGCAGTTCTTC. Together with reference TRBV5-6 and TRBJ2-1, the CDR3 gives the full variable domain: DAGVTQSPTHLIKTRGQQVTLRCSPKSGHDTVSWYQQALGQGPQFIFQYYEEEERQRGNFPDRFSGHQFPNYSSELNVNALLLGDSALYLCASSLAGDSSYNEQFFGPGTRLTVL.

As to this clone: Other nucleotide sequences from this sample produce the same CDR3. The V call is TRBV19, the J call TRBJ1-5; maybe TRBD1 (5 bases). The CDR3 is 14 amino acids. Germline CDR1 is LNHDA and CDR2 is SQIVND (reference sequence). The V end lost 10 bases, the J end lost 5 bases, and 18 bases lay between the germline ends. The CDR3 reads CATKGRGEDQPQHF. The CDR3 DNA follows: TGTGCCACCAAGGGAAGGGGCGAAGATCAGCCCCAGCATTTT.

A single count supports this clone. The chain joins TRBV20-1 to TRBJ2-1, with D possibly being TRBD2 (6 bases). Between the trimmed V and J ends, which lost 5 bases and 9 bases, there was a span of 11 bases. Germline V CDR1 and CDR2: DFQATT, SNEGSKA (reference sequence). CDR3 length: 11 amino acids. As DNA, the CDR3 is TGCAGTGCTCGCCGGGGGAGTGAGCAGTTCTTC. It yields the protein CSARRGSEQFF.

The V call is TRBV4-1, the J call TRBJ2-2; 9 bases agree with TRBD1. Germline CDR1 is MGHRA and CDR2 is YSYEKL. V lost 6 bases and J lost 6; bases outside the gene matches: 20. This CDR3 region has 19 residues. CDR3 sequence (DNA): TGCGCCAGCAGACCAACCGGGACAGGGTTTTTGAGAAACTCCGGGGAGCTGTTTTTT. Its translation: CASRPTGTGFLRNSGELFF.

The sample holds a few counts of this clone. The gene calls are TRBV28 and TRBJ1-3, with D perhaps TRBD1 (5 bases). Germline V gives CDR1 MDHEN, CDR2 SYDVKM. Between the trimmed V and J ends, which lost 0 bases and 4 bases, there was a span of 13 bases. CDR3 length: 16 amino acids. CDR3: CASSLWPGGRGNTIYF. The DNA of the CDR3 is TGTGCCAGCAGTTTATGGCCCGGGGGGAGAGGAAACACCATATATTTT. Filled out from reference TRBV28 and TRBJ1-3, the complete variable domain reads DVKVTQSSRYLVKRTGEKVFLECVQDMDHENMFWYRQDPGLGLRLIYFSYDVKMKEKGDIPEGYSVSREKKERFSLILESASTNQTSMYLCASSLWPGGRGNTIYFGEGSWLTVV.

This rearrangement joins TRBV9 to TRBJ2-1, with D possibly TRBD1 on 5 matching bases. V lost 0 bases and J lost 3, with 10 bases in between. The CDR3 loop spans 15 amino acids. Germline V gives CDR1 SGDLS, CDR2 YYNGEE. The CDR3 here is CASSVDGRDYNEQFF. DNA for the CDR3: TGTGCCAGCAGCGTAGACGGCAGGGACTACAATGAGCAGTTCTTC.

The table lists this clone with a count of one. The genes are TRBV9 and TRBJ1-4, with TRBD1 identical over 10 bases. The germline CDR1 and CDR2 sequences are SGDLS and YYNGEE. Trimming cost V 2 bases and J 5 bases; bases outside gene matches: 0. This CDR3 region has 14 residues. Here the CDR3 DNA reads TGTGCCAGCAGCGTGGACAGGGGGAATGAAAAACTGTTTTTT. This codes for CASSVDRGNEKLFF.

The chain joins TRBV14 to TRBJ1-2; the match to TRBD1 covers 11 bases. The CDR3 covers 14 residues. Losses at the gene ends were 1 base for V and 7 bases for J; bases not matched to a gene: 2. CDR1 SGHDN and CDR2 FVKESK come from the germline V gene. The CDR3 sequence is CASSQAGTGGGYTF. Here the CDR3 DNA reads TGTGCCAGCAGCCAAGCCGGGACAGGGGGTGGCTACACCTTC.

This clone is a singleton in its sample. The J gene is TRBJ2-5, the V gene TRBV24-1; D perhaps matches TRBD2 (6 bases). V was cut by 7 bases and J by 8 bases, with 10 bases left in between. The CDR3 extends over 11 amino acids. Germline CDR1 and CDR2: KGHDR and SFDVKD. The CDR3 DNA reads TGTGCCACCAGCGACGGGAGAACCCAGTACTTC. Translated, it gives CATSDGRTQYF.

This clone was seen ten or more times. V usage is TRBV19 and J usage is TRBJ2-1; D may match TRBD1 or TRBD2 (5 bases each). CDR3 size: 16 residues. The germline V gene encodes CDR1 LNHDA and CDR2 SQIVND (reference sequence). Trimming took 5 bases from V and 6 from J, leaving 20 bases between them. The CDR3 DNA reads as TGTGCCAGTAGTCTAGCAGGGATCCCCTTCTCCAATGAGCAGTTCTTC. This sequence encodes CASSLAGIPFSNEQFF.

V gene TRBV7-2 combines with J gene TRBJ2-2; D is undetermined. CDR3 size: 15 residues. The V gene lost 5 bases and the J gene lost 0 bases, with 10 bases spanning the gap. In germline, CDR1 is SGHTA, CDR2 FQGNSA. The DNA of the CDR3 is TGTGCCAGCAGCCTTGCGACATCGAACACCGGGGAGCTGTTTTTT. Encoded protein: CASSLATSNTGELFF.

The rearrangement uses TRBV10-1 and TRBJ1-6; 12 nucleotides line up with TRBD1. J gave up 7 bases and V 7 bases, and 17 bases lay outside the gene matches. Germline CDR1 WNHNN, CDR2 SYGVQD (reference sequence). The CDR3 sequence is 19 residues long. This chain's CDR3 is CASKGRDRGREGRNSPLHF. The CDR3 nucleotides read TGCGCCAGCAAGGGACGGGACAGGGGGCGCGAGGGTAGGAATTCACCCCTCCACTTT.